Each of the 5 T cell receptor beta chains below was sequenced from the same sample in a study of response to subunit inactivated influenza vaccine. TCRdb reprocessed the RT-PCR reads with MiXCR, giving one entry per CDR3 protein. Seen here are approximately 700,000 distinct CDR3 sequences, about 15% observed once, and the top ten hold approximately 10%. The sequencing here drew on PBMCs from blood, taken 12 days after vaccination. Every receptor here comes from a man aged 50 to 59 who received an inactivated influenza vaccine.

This clonotype was picked up a small number of times. The chain couples TRBV9 to TRBJ2-5; D uncertain. The CDR3 sequence is 14 residues long. Per germline, CDR1 SGDLS and CDR2 YYNGEE. V lost 0 bases, J lost 4 bases, and 10 bases lay in between. The CDR3 sequence: CASSVAHLGETQYF. The CDR3, as DNA: TGTGCCAGCAGCGTAGCACATTTGGGAGAGACCCAGTACTTC.

This clonotype showed up just a few times. The chain couples TRBV5-1 to TRBJ2-1; D remains unclear. CDR3 size: 15 residues. CDR1 and CDR2 from the germline V gene are SGHRS and YFSETQ. V was clipped by 1 base and J by 8 bases, with 16 bases between them. The CDR3 is CASSLYMSRAYEQFF. In DNA form, the CDR3 reads TGCGCCAGCAGCTTGTATATGTCTAGGGCCTATGAGCAGTTCTTC.

The chain uses TRBV18 and TRBJ1-6; tentatively, D is TRBD1 (5 bases). This CDR3 comprises 14 residues. Trimming shortened V by 2 bases and J by 9 bases, and 11 bases separated the two germline ends. Germline V gene data show CDR1 as KGHSH and CDR2 as LQKENI. The CDR3 nucleotides are TGTGCCAGCTCACCAGGGGGTGAGAGTTCACCCCTCCACTTT. Amino acids: CASSPGGESSPLHF.

The chain joins TRBV15 to TRBJ2-5; D not certain. The CDR3 contains 15 residues. Trimming took off 0 bases at V and 1 base at J, with 9 bases between the two ends. Germline V gives CDR1 LNHNV, CDR2 YYDKDF (reference sequence). In DNA, the CDR3 is TGTGCCACCAGCAGAGATGGCCAGCGCCAAGAGACCCAGTACTTC. Amino acid sequence: CATSRDGQRQETQYF.

This chain uses TRBV12-3 or TRBV12-4 with TRBJ2-2; unclear D gene. The CDR3 covers 12 residues. Trimming shortened V by 6 bases and J by 7 bases, and 9 bases separated the two germline ends. The CDR3 DNA reads as TGTGCCAGCAGATCATCCCTCGGGGAGCTGTTTTTT. Translating gives CASRSSLGELFF.